This T cell receptor (beta chain) was captured in a study of blood T cell repertoires in COVID-19. Turning to the study itself: Samples taken during acute and convalescent COVID-19 were collected in the United States, Italy and Spain.

Method: immunoSEQ multiplex PCR; TCRdb's copy keeps in-frame clones and lacks some. The sample lists more than 95,000 clones; almost 85% were seen once. Germline loops: CDR1 KGHSH, CDR2 LQKENI. Trimming cost V 3 bases and J 4 bases; bases outside gene matches: 0. The CDR3 runs 14 residues. Source material: peripheral blood. The J gene is TRBJ1-2, the V gene TRBV18, with TRBD1 identical over 12 bases. This receptor was obtained from a man between 65 and 85 years old with active or convalescent COVID-19. CDR3 DNA sequence: TGTGCCAGCTCACCGGGACAGGGGGCCTATGGCTACACCTTC. It specifies CASSPGQGAYGYTF.